This T cell receptor beta chain emerged from a study of blood T cell repertoires in COVID-19. Study context: COVID-19 samples, acute and convalescent, were from the United States, Italy and Spain. Sample material is recorded as cDNA or gDNA derived from T cells, B-cell-depleted T cells, or PBMCs.

Germline V gene sequence: CDR1 SGHNT, CDR2 YYREEE (reference sequence). The CDR3 totals 14 residues. V dropped 0 bases and J dropped 3 bases, with 9 bases sitting between them. This clone was counted many times. Original handling: Amplification of reference gene primers was used by the study to estimate nucleated cell counts. Measured with immunoSEQ multiplex PCR; TCRdb has only the in-frame clones, and not every one. V, J and clone size were drawn from that table, and D and trimming were deduced from the DNA. Among 250,000 or so clones, around nine tenths were seen once, and the ten largest hold 0.9% to 1%.

The sequencing input was peripheral blood. This chain uses TRBV5-4 with TRBJ1-2; D uncertain. This TCR derives from a woman aged 40 to 49 who had recovered from COVID-19. The CDR3 bases are TGTGCCAGCAGCTTGGCGGGGAACGACTATGGCTACACCTTC. Its translation: CASSLAGNDYGYTF.